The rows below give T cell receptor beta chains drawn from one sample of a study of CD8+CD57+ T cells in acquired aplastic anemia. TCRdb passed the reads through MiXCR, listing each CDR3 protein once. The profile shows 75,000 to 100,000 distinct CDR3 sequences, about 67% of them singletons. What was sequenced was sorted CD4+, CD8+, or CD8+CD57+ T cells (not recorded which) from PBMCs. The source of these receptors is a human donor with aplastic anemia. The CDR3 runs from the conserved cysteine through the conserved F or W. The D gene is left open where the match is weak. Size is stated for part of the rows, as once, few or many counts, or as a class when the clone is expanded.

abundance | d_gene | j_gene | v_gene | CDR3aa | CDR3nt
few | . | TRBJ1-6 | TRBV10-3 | CAISSSYNSPLHF | TGTGCCATCTCAAGCTCCTATAATTCACCCCTCCACTTT
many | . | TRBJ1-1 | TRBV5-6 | CASYPTSGLRARMGNTEAFF | TGTGCCAGCTATCCAACCTCGGGACTCAGGGCGAGAATGGGGAACACTGAAGCTTTCTTT
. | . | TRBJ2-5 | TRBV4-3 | CASSQLAEYQETQYF | TGCGCCAGCAGCCAACTGGCGGAATATCAAGAGACCCAGTACTTC
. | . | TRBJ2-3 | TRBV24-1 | CATSDLQGITDTQFF | TGTGCCACCAGTGATCTACAAGGTATCACAGATACGCAGTTTTTT
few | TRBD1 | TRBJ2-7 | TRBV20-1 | CSATGTETYEQYF | TGCAGTGCTACCGGGACAGAGACCTACGAGCAGTACTTC
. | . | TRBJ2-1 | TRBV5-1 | CASSLQGYRNEQFF | TGCGCCAGCAGCTTACAGGGTTATCGCAATGAGCAGTTCTTC
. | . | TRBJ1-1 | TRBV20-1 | CSARSEDTEAFF | TGCAGTGCTAGGTCTGAGGACACTGAAGCTTTCTTT
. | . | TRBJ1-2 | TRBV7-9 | CASNLGYGYTF | TGTGCCAGCAATTTGGGCTATGGCTACACCTTC
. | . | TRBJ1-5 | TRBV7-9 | CASSGGPRQPQHF | TGTGCCAGCAGCGGAGGGCCCCGCCAGCCCCAGCATTTT
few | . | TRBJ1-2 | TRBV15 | CATSKGGDNYGYTF | TGTGCCACCAGCAAGGGCGGCGATAACTATGGCTACACCTTC
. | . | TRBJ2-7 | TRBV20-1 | CSATTDSYEQYF | TGCAGTGCTACAACCGACAGCTACGAGCAGTACTTC
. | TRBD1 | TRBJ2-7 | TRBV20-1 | CSAPGRQGAYEQYF | TGCAGTGCCCCCGGTCGACAGGGGGCGTACGAGCAGTACTTC
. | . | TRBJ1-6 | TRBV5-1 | CASSRTELYNSPLHF | TGCGCCAGCAGCCGCACCGAGCTCTATAATTCACCCCTCCACTTT
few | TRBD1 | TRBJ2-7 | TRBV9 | CASSATGAEQYF | TGTGCCAGCAGCGCCACAGGGGCCGAGCAGTACTTC
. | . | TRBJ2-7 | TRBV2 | CASSDVRGYGYEQYF | TGTGCCAGCAGTGACGTCAGGGGATATGGGTACGAGCAGTACTTC
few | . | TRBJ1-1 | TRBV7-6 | CASSYSVGGATEAFF | TGTGCCAGCAGCTACTCCGTGGGAGGTGCCACTGAAGCTTTCTTT
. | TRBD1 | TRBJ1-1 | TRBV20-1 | CSASGDSTNTEAFF | TGCAGTGCCTCCGGGGACAGCACGAACACTGAAGCTTTCTTT
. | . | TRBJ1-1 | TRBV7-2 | CASSLSGSTEAFF | TGTGCCAGCAGCTTATCCGGGAGCACTGAAGCTTTCTTT
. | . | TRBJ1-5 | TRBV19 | CASQYGGTSNQPQHF | TGTGCCAGTCAGTATGGGGGGACGAGCAATCAGCCCCAGCATTTT
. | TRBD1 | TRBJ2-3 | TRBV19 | CASSTWTGKYPSTDTQYF | TGTGCCAGTAGTACCTGGACAGGGAAATACCCTAGCACAGATACGCAGTATTTT
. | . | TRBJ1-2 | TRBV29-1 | CSVEGGVDYGYTF | TGCAGCGTTGAAGGCGGGGTTGACTATGGCTACACCTTC
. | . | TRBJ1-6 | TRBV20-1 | CSAQAQNYNSPLHF | TGCAGTGCTCAAGCGCAGAACTATAATTCACCCCTCCACTTT
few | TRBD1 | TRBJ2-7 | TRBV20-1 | CSARLSDRGLYEQYF | TGCAGTGCTAGACTAAGCGACAGGGGGCTTTACGAGCAGTACTTC
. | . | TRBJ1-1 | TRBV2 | CASKVQDYTEAFF | TGTGCCAGCAAAGTACAGGACTACACTGAAGCTTTCTTT